The present TCR beta chain was sequenced within a study of Graves' ophthalmopathy and Graves' hyperthyroidism. Background on the study: The collection of peripheral blood took place at initial diagnosis, before any treatment.

This clonotype has a count of ten or more. The antigen is unknown. Whole-study results and caveats: Blood also contained most of the expanded thyroid clonotypes above 0.001 frequency.

The CDR3 loop spans 16 amino acids. Per germline, CDR1 SQVTM and CDR2 ANQGSEA. Between the trimmed V and J ends, which lost 2 bases and 8 bases, there was a span of 21 bases. The authors amplified TCR beta CDR3 regions, and they did so from RNA transcripts for repertoire sequencing. First-round RT-PCR relied on HTBI primers, and a second-round multiplex PCR came next. MiXCR was run by TCRdb on the multiplex PCR reads, yielding one entry per CDR3 protein. This sample carries about 620,000 distinct CDR3 sequences, about a fifth of them seen once, and the ten largest clones take about 6.6%. The sequence was collected from a woman between 18 and 29 years old with stable Graves' hyperthyroidism. Some clones in this sample may be carry-over from other donors' samples. The sequencing input was peripheral blood. The chain joins TRBV29-1 to TRBJ2-2, with D perhaps TRBD2 (5 bases). The CDR3 here is CSVERVRGIGPGELFF. CDR3 DNA: TGCAGCGTTGAAAGGGTTAGAGGGATAGGTCCTGGGGAGCTGTTTTTT.